A selection of T cell receptor beta chains follows, all from one sample in a study of shared clonotypes between healthy human individuals. Method: immunoSEQ multiplex PCR; TCRdb's copy keeps in-frame clones and lacks some. The repertoire includes 330,000 or so clones, about 74% of them detected once, and around a tenth sits in the top ten. Sequencing was carried out using memory CD4+ T cells sorted from blood. Receptors originate from a man aged 25 to 40 in good health. CDR3s include the opening cysteine and the closing phenylalanine or tryptophan. A D gene is named only where the DNA matches it firmly. Size is omitted from some rows. Given values are once, few, many or a class for expanded clones.

clone_size	v_call	j_call	d_call	cdr3_aa	cdr3_nt
.	TRBV7-2	TRBJ2-1	TRBD2	CASSLAGGLGEQFF	TGTGCCAGCAGCTTAGCGGGAGGGCTAGGTGAGCAGTTCTTC
.	TRBV28	TRBJ2-3	.	CASRPPTWGGGTQYF	TGTGCCAGCAGGCCGCCGACTTGGGGTGGTGGTACGCAGTATTTT
.	TRBV19	TRBJ2-7	.	CASRKVALSNEQYF	TGTGCCAGTAGGAAAGTCGCGCTATCGAACGAGCAGTACTTC
.	TRBV6-6	TRBJ2-2	TRBD1	CASREQGAGGELFF	TGTGCCAGCAGAGAACAGGGGGCCGGCGGGGAGCTGTTTTTT
.	TRBV27	TRBJ2-1	TRBD2	CASSLLVAGGYNEQFF	TGTGCCAGCAGCCTTCTGGTAGCGGGAGGTTACAATGAGCAGTTCTTC
many	TRBV5-6	TRBJ1-1	.	CASSPRSGFRAFF	TGTGCCAGCAGCCCAAGGTCGGGGTTTCGGGCTTTCTTT
.	TRBV15	TRBJ2-1	.	CATRANNEQFF	TGTGCCACCAGGGCGAACAATGAGCAGTTCTTC
once	TRBV7-3	TRBJ2-3	.	CASSLREADTQYF	TGTGCCAGCAGCTTAAGAGAGGCAGATACGCAGTATTTT
.	TRBV9	TRBJ2-5	.	CASSVDPGKETQYF	TGTGCCAGCAGCGTAGATCCCGGAAAAGAGACCCAGTACTTC
.	TRBV11-2	TRBJ2-7	TRBD2	CASSLEPPGVAGDEQYF	TGTGCCAGCAGCTTAGAGCCCCCTGGAGTAGCGGGAGATGAGCAGTACTTC
once	TRBV28	TRBJ1-4	.	CASSLFGAGNEKLFF	TGTGCCAGCAGTTTATTCGGGGCCGGTAATGAAAAACTGTTTTTT
.	TRBV5-1	TRBJ1-3	TRBD1	CASSLGPLQGAPGNTIYF	TGCGCCAGCAGCTTGGGACCCCTACAGGGGGCGCCTGGAAACACCATATATTTT
.	TRBV5-1	TRBJ2-7	.	CASSFGDFGTYEQYF	TGCGCCAGCAGCTTCGGTGACTTCGGGACCTACGAGCAGTACTTC
many	TRBV7-9	TRBJ2-1	.	CASSFLLGFF	TGTGCCAGCAGCTTTTTACTGGGGTTCTTC
.	TRBV5-5	TRBJ1-1	TRBD1	CASSLGTGSEAFF	TGTGCCAGCAGCTTAGGGACAGGGAGTGAAGCTTTCTTT
.	TRBV29-1	TRBJ1-2	.	CSVEDRQGRGYTF	TGCAGCGTTGAAGATAGGCAGGGGCGCGGCTACACCTTC
few	TRBV19	TRBJ2-3	.	CASSTASVVDTQYF	TGTGCCAGTAGTACAGCTAGCGTGGTAGATACGCAGTATTTT
few	TRBV5-1	TRBJ2-7	TRBD1	CASSHPDRGYEQYF	TGCGCCAGCAGCCACCCGGACAGGGGGTACGAGCAGTACTTC
.	TRBV6-5	TRBJ1-5	.	CASSYSEDQPQHF	TGTGCCAGCAGTTACTCTGAAGATCAGCCCCAGCATTTT
.	TRBV6-5	TRBJ2-1	.	CASRDGSSYNEQFF	TGTGCCAGCAGGGACGGAAGCTCCTACAATGAGCAGTTCTTC
.	TRBV6-4	TRBJ2-7	.	CASSDSQEILYEQYF	TGTGCCAGCAGTGACTCTCAGGAAATTCTCTACGAGCAGTACTTC
.	TRBV18	TRBJ2-3	TRBD1	CASNRGPDTQYF	TGTGCCAGCAACAGGGGCCCAGATACGCAGTATTTT
.	TRBV5-1	TRBJ2-1	.	CASSPGGVNNEQFF	TGCGCCAGCAGCCCTGGCGGGGTCAACAATGAGCAGTTCTTC
.	TRBV4-1	TRBJ2-7	.	CASSPYRDVSYEQYF	TGCGCCAGCAGCCCCTACCGGGACGTCTCCTACGAGCAGTACTTC
few	TRBV28	TRBJ1-2	.	CASSNQGYYGYTF	TGTGCCAGCAGCAACCAGGGATACTATGGCTACACCTTC
.	TRBV2	TRBJ1-5	.	CASSESGRNQPQHF	TGTGCCAGCAGTGAATCAGGGCGCAATCAGCCCCAGCATTTT
once	TRBV18	TRBJ2-7	TRBD2	CASSPESTATSGREYEQYF	TGTGCCAGCTCACCAGAATCGACCGCGACTAGCGGGAGGGAATACGAGCAGTACTTC
.	TRBV5-1	TRBJ2-5	.	CASSAEGVQETQYF	TGCGCCAGCAGCGCCGAGGGGGTCCAAGAGACCCAGTACTTC
.	TRBV9	TRBJ2-3	.	CASSVGWASTDTQYF	TGTGCCAGCAGCGTAGGGTGGGCTAGCACAGATACGCAGTATTTT
.	TRBV2	TRBJ2-2	TRBD2	CASSEIRLAGANTGELFF	TGTGCCAGCAGTGAAATAAGGCTAGCGGGGGCGAACACCGGGGAGCTGTTTTTT
.	TRBV10-3	TRBJ1-2	.	CAIHAGQQSTNYGYTF	TGTGCCATCCACGCAGGGCAGCAGAGCACTAACTATGGCTACACCTTC
.	TRBV18	TRBJ2-1	.	CASSPPRSGLSSSYNEQFF	TGTGCCAGCTCACCGCCCCGCTCGGGACTTTCTTCCTCCTACAATGAGCAGTTCTTC
.	TRBV5-1	TRBJ2-7	.	CASSRDNYEQYF	TGCGCCAGCAGCCGCGACAACTACGAGCAGTACTTC